A single sample gave rise to the 31 T cell receptor beta chains below, sequenced in a study of Ad26.COV2.S vaccination and SARS-CoV-2 variants. The assay was immunoSEQ multiplex PCR, and TCRdb's table has in-frame clones only and misses some. The sample has 350,000 to 450,000 clones; roughly 90% are singletons. Described treatment: approximately 18 received Ad26.COV2.S at low or high dose, single or two shots; several received placebo; per-sample allocation not given. Day 63 after the first injection of vaccine or placebo was the sampling time. Sequencing was performed on peripheral blood, taken in a trial of Ad26.COV2.S vaccine versus placebo. These TCRs come from a person aged 18 to 65 who received the Ad26.COV2.S COVID-19 vaccine or a placebo.

The rearrangement joins TRBV29-1 to TRBJ1-1; a weak D match, TRBD1 (6 bases). V dropped 3 bases and J dropped 8 bases, with 10 bases sitting between them. Germline V gene sequence: CDR1 SQVTM, CDR2 ANQGSEA. The CDR3 has 11 residues. The CDR3 sequence: CSVDGGTEAFF. The CDR3 coding sequence is TGCAGCGTTGATGGGGGGACAGAAGCTTTCTTT.

The genes are TRBV29-1 and TRBJ2-7; possibly TRBD2 for D (5 bases). The CDR3 length is 12 residues. Germline lookup yields CDR1 SQVTM and CDR2 ANQGSEA. Trimming removed 7 bases at V and 2 bases at J, with 12 bases between. DNA for the CDR3: TGCAGCGCCATACTAGGGCCCTACGAGCAGTACTTC. Its protein is CSAILGPYEQYF.

V and J are TRBV21-1 and TRBJ2-7; the tabulated D call, TRBD1, remains unverified against the DNA. TRBV21-1 is given as a pseudogene. This CDR3 is built from 17 residues. CDR3 coding DNA: TGTGCCAGCAGCAAAGAACAGGGGTGGACCCGATCCTACGAGCAGTACTTC. This gives the protein CASSKEQGWTRSYEQYF.

The gene calls are TRBV5-6 and TRBJ1-1; D not certain. Trimming pared 0 bases from V and 3 bases from J, leaving 9 bases between. This CDR3 is built from 14 residues. The V gene's germline CDR1 is SGHDT and CDR2 YYEEEE. The CDR3 nucleotides read TGTGCCAGCAGCTTGGGACCCTTGCACACTGAAGCTTTCTTT. It is translated as CASSLGPLHTEAFF.

This chain connects TRBV28 to TRBJ2-6, with 8 bases lining up with TRBD1. The CDR3 totals 19 residues. V gave up 2 bases and J gave up 0 bases; unmatched junction bases: 9. Germline CDR1 MDHEN, CDR2 SYDVKM. Written as DNA, the CDR3 is TGTGCCAGCAGTTTAAGTGCGGCAGGGGGCGGCTCTGGGGCCAACGTCCTGACTTTC. Its protein product is CASSLSAAGGGSGANVLTF.

The V call is TRBV28, the J call TRBJ2-7; 8 bases map to TRBD1. The CDR3 runs to 15 residues. The germline V gene encodes CDR1 MDHEN and CDR2 SYDVKM. The V and J ends lost 6 bases and 2 bases, in that order; junction bases with no gene match: 9. CDR3 region: CASSLIPTGAYEQYF. The CDR3 coding sequence is TGTGCCAGCAGCCTGATCCCGACAGGGGCCTACGAGCAGTACTTC. The full variable domain, completed using reference TRBV28 and TRBJ2-7, is DVKVTQSSRYLVKRTGEKVFLECVQDMDHENMFWYRQDPGLGLRLIYFSYDVKMKEKGDIPEGYSVSREKKERFSLILESASTNQTSMYLCASSLIPTGAYEQYFGPGTRLTVT.

The chain combines TRBV12-3 or TRBV12-4 with TRBJ2-7; no firm D call. The V gene lost 7 bases and the J gene lost 10 bases, with 11 bases spanning the gap. There are 10 residues in the CDR3. CDR3 protein: CASTESGQYF. The CDR3 nucleotides are TGTGCCAGCACCGAAAGTGGTCAGTACTTC.

This clone was seen a single time. The chain combines TRBV3-1 (or the pseudogene TRBV3-2) with TRBJ2-7; D might be TRBD2 (6 bases). CDR3 size: 14 residues. Germline-derived CDR1 and CDR2 are LGHDT and YNNKEL (reference sequence). V was shortened by 5 bases and J by 2 bases, with 13 bases between the two germline ends. The chain's CDR3 is CASSGSAGTYEQYF. For the CDR3, the DNA is TGTGCCAGCAGCGGGTCGGCGGGAACCTACGAGCAGTACTTC.

The chain recombines TRBV7-2 with TRBJ2-1; perhaps TRBD1 as D (6 bases). CDR1 and CDR2 from the germline V gene are SGHTA and FQGNSA. V was cut by 2 bases and J by 3 bases, with 11 bases left in between. CDR3 length: 15 residues. The CDR3, as DNA: TGTGCCAGCAGCTTACCCCGGACAGACTACAATGAGCAGTTCTTC. This codes for CASSLPRTDYNEQFF.

A few counts support this clone. The chain joins TRBV2 to TRBJ1-2, with D perhaps matching TRBD1 (6 bases). V lost 6 bases, J lost 2 bases, and 19 bases lay in between. This CDR3 has 16 amino acids. Germline-derived CDR1 and CDR2 are SNHLY and FYNNEI. In DNA, the CDR3 is TGTGCCAGCAGGGGTTGGGGGCGGCGACCAAACTATGGCTACACCTTC. It specifies CASRGWGRRPNYGYTF.

The chain recombines TRBV25-1 with TRBJ1-4; possibly TRBD1 for D (6 bases). Germline V gives CDR1 MGHDK, CDR2 SYGVNS. The CDR3 consists of 15 residues. The germline V and J ends were trimmed by 5 bases and 7 bases, with 17 bases remaining between them. CDR3 coding DNA: TGTGCCAGCAGTTCCCAGAGGGGGGCTAGTGAAAAACTGTTTTTT. This translates into CASSSQRGASEKLFF.

The genes are TRBV3-1 (or the pseudogene TRBV3-2) and TRBJ2-3, with 10 bases that match TRBD2. The J segment lost 6 bases and the V segment lost 3 bases, leaving 6 bases of the junction unmatched. The CDR3 is 15 amino acids. From germline, CDR1 is LGHDT and CDR2 YNNKEL (reference sequence). For the CDR3, the DNA is TGTGCCAGCAGCCACGAGCGGGGGGGCCGGGATACGCAGTATTTT. Translation gives CASSHERGGRDTQYF.

The DNA for the CDR3 is TGTGCCAGCAGTGACGGACTAGCGGGGGATAGAGAGCAGTTCTTC. This translates into CASSDGLAGDREQFF. This rearrangement joins TRBV6-2 or TRBV6-3 to TRBJ2-1; TRBD2 aligns across 13 bases. The CDR3 extends over 15 amino acids. The germline V gene has CDR1 MNHEY and CDR2 SVGEGT. V gave up 5 bases and J gave up 10 bases; unmatched junction bases: 8.

The chain employs TRBV6-2 or TRBV6-3 and TRBJ1-3; D not certain. With 4 bases removed from V and 1 base from J, the gap between germline ends came to 14 bases. This CDR3 is 16 amino acids long. Germline V lookup: CDR1 MNHEY, CDR2 SVGEGT. The CDR3 DNA is TGTGCCAGCAGTTTGTTCCCGGTTACTTCTGGAAACACCATATATTTT. Amino acid sequence: CASSLFPVTSGNTIYF.

The gene calls are TRBV6-6 and TRBJ2-7, with D perhaps TRBD2 (6 bases). Between the trimmed V and J ends, which lost 11 bases and 2 bases, there was a span of 16 bases. The CDR3 is 13 amino acids. CDR1 and CDR2 from the germline V gene are MNHNY and SVGAGI (reference sequence). CDR3: CAAMEGRAYEQYF. The DNA of the CDR3 is TGTGCCGCAATGGAGGGCAGGGCCTACGAGCAGTACTTC.

The rearrangement joins TRBV20-1 to TRBJ2-2, with unresolved D. Per the germline V gene, CDR1 is DFQATT and CDR2 is SNEGSKA (reference sequence). V lost 6 bases to trimming and J lost 6 bases, with 8 bases between them. CDR3 size: 11 residues. CDR3 amino acids: CSARPSGELFF. The CDR3 DNA follows: TGCAGTGCACGACCGTCCGGGGAGCTGTTTTTT.

The J gene is TRBJ2-1, the V gene TRBV10-3, with D unresolved. V was cut by 0 bases and J by 9 bases, with 9 bases left in between. The CDR3 has 13 residues. Germline CDR1 is ENHRY and CDR2 is SYGVKD. As DNA, the CDR3 is TGTGCCATCAGTGAGTCTAAGGGCGGTGAGCAGTTCTTC. Its protein is CAISESKGGEQFF.

The chain links TRBV29-1 to TRBJ2-6; TRBD1 aligns across 7 bases. With V trimmed by 3 bases and J by 0 bases, 5 bases remained unmatched. CDR3 length: 16 amino acids. CDR1 SQVTM and CDR2 ANQGSEA come from the germline V gene. DNA of the CDR3: TGCAGCGTTGAGGACAGGACCAACTCTGGGGCCAACGTCCTGACTTTC. Translating it yields CSVEDRTNSGANVLTF.

The chain joins TRBV7-2 to TRBJ2-5; D remains unclear. Trimming shortened V by 1 base and J by 0 bases, and 9 bases separated the two germline ends. Germline loops: CDR1 SGHTA, CDR2 FQGNSA. The CDR3 is 15 residues long. The CDR3: CASSLGQQYQETQYF. For the CDR3, the DNA is TGTGCCAGCAGCTTAGGACAACAGTACCAAGAGACCCAGTACTTC.

This chain links TRBV24-1 with TRBJ2-4, with D unresolved. This CDR3 is built from 14 residues. Per germline, CDR1 KGHDR and CDR2 SFDVKD. Trimming shortened V by 7 bases and J by 2 bases, and 11 bases separated the two germline ends. CDR3 DNA: TGTGCCACCAGCCCAAGGGCGTCCAAAAACATTCAGTACTTC. The encoded protein is CATSPRASKNIQYF.

The chain links TRBV29-1 to TRBJ2-6; D gene ambiguous. V dropped 3 bases and J dropped 0 bases, with 3 bases sitting between them. The germline V gene encodes CDR1 SQVTM and CDR2 ANQGSEA. The CDR3 consists of 13 residues. CDR3 nucleotide sequence: TGCAGCGTTGATAGCTCTGGGGCCAACGTCCTGACTTTC. It encodes CSVDSSGANVLTF.

The chain links TRBV6-4 to TRBJ1-1, with a possible D match to TRBD1 (6 bases). The CDR3 spans 14 residues. V was shortened by 3 bases and J by 3 bases, with 11 bases between the two germline ends. Germline V gene sequence: CDR1 MRHNA, CDR2 SNTAGT. The CDR3 bases are TGTGCCAGCAGTGAAGGAGGGACACACACTGAAGCTTTCTTT. This encodes CASSEGGTHTEAFF.

This sequence joins TRBV29-1 and TRBJ1-1, with D perhaps TRBD1 (5 bases). Germline lookup yields CDR1 SQVTM and CDR2 ANQGSEA. The CDR3 totals 14 residues. With 3 bases removed from V and 1 base from J, the gap between germline ends came to 12 bases. The CDR3 region has the DNA TGCAGCGTTGAGAAACGAGGACAGAACACTGAAGCTTTCTTT. Amino acids: CSVEKRGQNTEAFF.

V gene TRBV19 combines with J gene TRBJ2-2; 9 nucleotides agree with TRBD1. V was clipped by 9 bases and J by 3 bases; unmatched bases: 8. CDR1 and CDR2 from the germline V gene are LNHDA and SQIVND (reference sequence). The CDR3 is made up of 15 amino acids. In DNA form, the CDR3 reads TGTGCCAGCCTACAGGGGGCTTCGGACACCGGGGAGCTGTTTTTT. Its translation: CASLQGASDTGELFF.

The chain has TRBV4-1 and TRBJ1-2; 7 bases are shared with TRBD1. CDR1 is MGHRA and CDR2 is YSYEKL in the germline V gene. J gave up 8 bases and V 3 bases, and 12 bases lay outside the gene matches. The CDR3 is 15 amino acids. The CDR3 bases are TGCGCCAGCAGCCACCAGGGGGATCTTATAGGCGGCTACACCTTC. Amino acid sequence: CASSHQGDLIGGYTF.

This chain joins TRBV5-4 and TRBJ1-4; 7 nucleotides agree with TRBD1. CDR1 SGHNT and CDR2 YYREEE come from the germline V gene (reference sequence). CDR3 length equals 15 residues. With V trimmed by 0 bases and J by 3 bases, 2 bases remained unmatched. DNA for the CDR3: TGTGCCAGCAGCTTGGGGGGACAGTCTAATGAAAAACTGTTTTTT. It is translated as CASSLGGQSNEKLFF.

V gene TRBV12-3 or TRBV12-4 combines with J gene TRBJ2-7; D is possibly TRBD1 (5 bases). The V gene lost 6 bases and the J gene lost 0 bases, with 6 bases spanning the gap. This CDR3 region has 12 residues. The CDR3 region is CASRDSSYEQYF. The CDR3 DNA sequence: TGTGCCAGCAGAGACAGCTCCTACGAGCAGTACTTC.

This clone has a handful of counts. The V gene is TRBV15, the J gene TRBJ1-1; 7 bases line up with TRBD1. CDR1 is LNHNV and CDR2 is YYDKDF in the germline V gene (reference sequence). With V trimmed by 2 bases and J by 1 base, 1 base remained unmatched. This CDR3 has 14 amino acids. This chain's CDR3 is CATSRRQGNTEAFF. The CDR3 nucleotides are TGTGCCACCAGCAGAAGACAGGGGAACACTGAAGCTTTCTTT.

The rearrangement links TRBV7-9 to TRBJ1-5; D possibly corresponds to TRBD1 (5 bases). CDR1 is SEHNR and CDR2 is FQNEAQ in the germline V gene (reference sequence). V dropped 3 bases and J dropped 0 bases, with 9 bases sitting between them. CDR3 length: 15 residues. CDR3 nucleotide sequence: TGTGCCAGCAGCTTCGGGGGTCATAGCAATCAGCCCCAGCATTTT. This encodes CASSFGGHSNQPQHF.

This chain connects TRBV7-2 to TRBJ2-1, with D possibly being TRBD1 (6 bases). The CDR3 totals 18 residues. The germline V and J ends were trimmed by 4 bases and 5 bases, with 24 bases remaining between them. The germline V gene encodes CDR1 SGHTA and CDR2 FQGNSA. The CDR3 DNA follows: TGTGCCAGCAGCTACACTTTCCCCCGGTCAGGGGCGAACAATGAGCAGTTCTTC. Protein sequence: CASSYTFPRSGANNEQFF.

V gene TRBV6-2 or TRBV6-3 combines with J gene TRBJ1-5; 10 nucleotides align to TRBD1. The germline V gene encodes CDR1 MNHEY and CDR2 SVGEGT. This CDR3 is 17 amino acids long. V gave up 5 bases and J gave up 2 bases; unmatched junction bases: 9. The CDR3 spells CASSLIRQGAGNQPQHF. CDR3 in DNA: TGTGCCAGCAGTCTTATTCGACAGGGGGCCGGCAATCAGCCCCAGCATTTT.